Sequencing of this T cell receptor beta chain was carried out in a study of T cell responses to AZD1222 COVID-19 vaccine (dated by TCRdb to 2020 to 2023). With respect to the entire study: TCR sequencing was performed for approximately 240 trial participants, of whom about 210 were given two doses of AZD1222 and 26 were given two doses of MenACWY control vaccine. Trial participants were enrolled by age into 18-55, 56-69 and 70-plus year subgroups, with around 150, 28 and 57 TCR-sequenced participants respectively. Overall results and qualifications from the work: No day 14 peak-response samples were available, so repertoires were characterized only after the peak T cell response. Spike-specific TCR breadth and depth rose significantly after two AZD1222 doses compared with day 0 and with MenACWY recipients. The 56-69-year group was small, and its depth increase did not reach significance, likely because of low power. The vaccine-associated CD4 TCRs covered the entire spike protein, and the dominant responses fell in regions 160-218 and 743-854. Only five or six AZD1222 recipients were SARS-CoV-2 seropositive at baseline, limiting conclusions about previously exposed vaccinees. Most participants were white British and females outnumbered males, and the authors suggested that clonal diversity may have been underestimated. Reportedly, close to half of the unique spike-specific TCRs recognized epitopes lying outside the regions that are mutated in the B.1.351 and B.1.1.7 variants.

Worth noting for this clone: Its antigen is not yet known. Base qualities are not at hand, and no much larger clone is one base apart.

The germline V end is reduced by 5 bases and the J end by 0 bases; junction bases left unmatched: 9. CDR1 and CDR2 were assigned from the germline V gene (reference sequence) as SEHNR and FQNEAQ. The CDR3 goes from the cysteine to the phenylalanine over 16 residues. The kept DNA is CDR3 alone, 48 bases in frame from the first base. The CDR3 regions of human TCRbeta chains were analyzed by immunosequencing. As for the original processing: Repertoire TCRs were matched against a reference library of SARS-CoV-2-specific TCRs generated with the MIRA antigen-specificity platform. Breadth meant the fraction of unique TCRs that were SARS-CoV-2-associated, whereas depth meant the fraction of total T cells that were SARS-CoV-2-associated. Each spike-specific TCR was assigned to its reactive spike region and to a CD4 or CD8 class using the MIRA data. Log10-transformed breadth and depth values were compared by one-way ANOVA with Sidak's multiple comparisons tests. TCRdb retrieved this table from immuneACCESS and kept in-frame rearrangements only. Not all clones are present; in checked studies, unresolved V genes account for under half, and no reason is known for the remainder. The V and J calls and clone size are taken from that table; D and trimming were inferred from the DNA. The sample contains over 70,000 clones, around 90% of them found a single time. About 5.2% of the sample rests with the top ten.

Reading the label with the study, this specimen's time point is: about 28 days (+/-7) after the second vaccine dose. AZD1222 recipients with second doses at about 4 weeks or about 12 weeks were pooled, because spike-specific TCR depth and breadth did not differ between schedules. The vaccinee samples were drawn from two UK trials, COV001 and COV002, one of which was a single-blind randomized controlled phase 2/3 trial testing AZD1222 (ChAdOx1 nCoV-19) in healthy adults. For TCRbeta chain sequencing, PBMC samples were collected from trial participants at day 0 and at day 28 after the second dose. This TCR was recovered from an adult who received the AZD1222 COVID-19 vaccine. This specimen consisted of peripheral blood, obtained 28 days after the second AZD1222 dose. In this chain, TRBV7-9 is recombined with TRBJ2-7, with 8 bases in between that match TRBD2. DNA sequence: TGTGCCAGCAGCCCTGTTTTCCGGGAGGGCTCCTACGAGCAGTACTTC. The translation is CASSPVFREGSYEQYF. Supplemented by the reference TRBV7-9 and TRBJ2-7 proteins around the CDR3, the complete variable domain is DTGVSQNPRHKITKRGQNVTFRCDPISEHNRLYWYRQTLGQGPEFLTYFQNEAQLEKSRLLSDRFSAERPKGSFSTLEIQRTEQGDSAMYLCASSPVFREGSYEQYFGPGTRLTVT.